This record covers a single T cell receptor beta chain. Its antigen remains unknown. This entry is derived from a study of blood T cells in healthy people across ages. Overall study findings and caveats: More naive CD4+ cells and higher diversity marked long-lived donors relative to aged donors.

Through a sample-barcoded 5' primer and a J-beta primer mix, a second PCR was run for about 6 to 11 cycles. In TCRdb, the 5' RACE reads were re-called with MiXCR into one record per CDR3 protein. Of approximately 770,000 distinct CDR3 sequences in the sample, 58% were seen once. Every participating donor contributed about 10 milliliters of peripheral blood through a draw. CDR3 length: 11 residues. Per germline, CDR1 SQVTM and CDR2 ANQGSEA. Trimming cost V 2 bases and J 4 bases, with 5 bases left between them. The source of this sequence is a young man in good health. The rearrangement joins TRBV29-1 to TRBJ1-1; unclear D gene. Sequencing was performed on blood. The DNA of the CDR3 is TGCAGCGTTGAAAAGGGCACTGAAGCTTTCTTT. Amino acids: CSVEKGTEAFF. The variable domain in full, with the rest retrieved from reference TRBV29-1 and TRBJ1-1, is SAVISQKPSRDICQRGTSLTIQCQVDSQVTMMFWYRQQPGQSLTLIATANQGSEATYESGFVIDKFPISRPNLTFSTLTVSNMSPEDSSIYLCSVEKGTEAFFGQGTRLTVV.